This T cell receptor beta chain originates from a study of Tregs in tolerant kidney transplant recipients. V lost 0 bases to trimming and J lost 4 bases, with 18 bases between them. Germline V gene sequence: CDR1 SGHNT, CDR2 YYREEE (reference sequence). CDR3 size: 17 residues. Turning to this clone: Its antigen remains unknown.

The data were produced by immunoSEQ multiplex PCR, yet TCRdb's version contains in-frame clones alone and is incomplete. The sample holds around 52,000 clones, 80% to 90% seen once. Regarding the study as a whole: No direct test of biological reproducibility was done here.

Sequenced input: CD4+ T cells from blood. The TCR comes from a human donor in good health. The chain is built from TRBV5-4 and TRBJ2-3, with D possibly matching TRBD2 (7 bases). DNA of the CDR3: TGTGCCAGCAGCTTGGCGGGGGGCGGGAGAGGGGCAGATACGCAGTATTTT. It codes for CASSLAGGGRGADTQYF.